This TCR beta chain was recovered during a study of T cell responses to AZD1222 COVID-19 vaccine. The protocol was immunoSEQ multiplex PCR, while the TCRdb copy is restricted to in-frame clones and leaves out a portion. The sample has about 170,000 clones, more than 80% seen once. Broader study findings: At study baseline, merely five or six AZD1222 recipients were seropositive. Donors were chiefly white British, with a greater number of females, and clonal diversity was perhaps underestimated.

About this clone itself: Its antigen is unknown.

The sequence derives from an adult who received the MenACWY meningococcal vaccine as a control. The sample in question was peripheral blood, obtained 28 days after the second dose of the MenACWY control vaccine.

The CDR3 bases are TGCGCCAGCAGCCAAGATTTGTTTACACAATCACCCCTCCACTTT. Translation: CASSQDLFTQSPLHF. This chain links TRBV4-3 with TRBJ1-6; D call uncertain. Germline values: CDR1 LGHNA, CDR2 YSLEER. V was shortened by 0 bases and J by 10 bases, with 13 bases between the two germline ends. The CDR3 consists of 15 residues.